This TCR beta chain was observed in a study of cytomegalovirus exposure and HLA in healthy donors. The PCR had 60 Vbeta and 13 Jbeta primers. Here immunoSEQ multiplex PCR was the method, and the copy in TCRdb shows in-frame clones only, minus some. This table holds about 100,000 clones, about 72% found once. This clone was detected only once. Its matching antigen is unknown. Study findings and constraints: Fewer N-insertions than the roughly 670-donor mean were reportedly shown by an Asian-associated ancestry cluster in a later analysis. Associated with HLA alleles at 0.05 false discovery rate in a later analysis were 15,000 to 20,000 TCR beta sequences. In an earlier analysis, most TCR beta V segments were productive about 87% or about 30% of the time. Evidence from a later analysis indicated that most CMV-associated TCR beta chains looked HLA-restricted.

The clonotype was recovered from a woman aged 55-70 years in good health and CMV-seropositive. Sequencing was carried out using PBMCs.

The CDR3 sequence is CASSPPDRSYEQYF. CDR3 bases: TGTGCCAGCTCACCACCTGACAGGTCCTACGAGCAGTACTTC. The chain employs TRBV18 and TRBJ2-7; D might be TRBD1 (6 bases). The germline V gene has CDR1 KGHSH and CDR2 LQKENI. Trimming cost V 0 bases and J 1 base, with 7 bases left between them. The CDR3 length is 14 residues.